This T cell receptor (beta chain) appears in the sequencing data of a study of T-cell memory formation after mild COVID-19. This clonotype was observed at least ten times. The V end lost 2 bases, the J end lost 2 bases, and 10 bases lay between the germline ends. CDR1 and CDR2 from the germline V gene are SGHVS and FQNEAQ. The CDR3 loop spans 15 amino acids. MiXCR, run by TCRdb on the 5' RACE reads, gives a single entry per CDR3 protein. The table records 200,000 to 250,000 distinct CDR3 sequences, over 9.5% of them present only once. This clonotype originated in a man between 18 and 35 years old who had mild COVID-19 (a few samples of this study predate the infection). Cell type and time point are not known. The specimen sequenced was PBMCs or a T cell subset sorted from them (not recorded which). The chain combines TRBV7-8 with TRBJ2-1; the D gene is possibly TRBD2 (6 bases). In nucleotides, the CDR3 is TGTGCCAGCAGCTTACGCGGGACCACCTACAATGAGCAGTTCTTC. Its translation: CASSLRGTTYNEQFF.